The 26 T cell receptor beta chains given below trace back to one sample, sequenced in a study of PD-L1 blockade in urothelial cancer. The repertoire was sequenced with immunoSEQ multiplex PCR; TCRdb's copy has only in-frame clones and lacks some. This table has 70,000 to 95,000 clones, 89% appearing once. This sample's time point: pretreatment peripheral blood. The input for sequencing was PBMCs, taken around atezolizumab (anti-PD-L1) treatment. The receptor source for this set is a woman of 80 years or more with urothelial cancer.

The gene calls are TRBV6-5 and TRBJ1-5; TRBD1 agrees at 12 bases. V was clipped by 7 bases and J by 6 bases; unmatched bases: 7. The length of the CDR3 is 15 residues. Germline CDR1 and CDR2: MNHEY and SVGAGI. The CDR3 sequence is CASNPGTGGGQPQHF. CDR3 coding DNA: TGTGCCAGCAACCCAGGGACAGGGGGCGGTCAGCCCCAGCATTTT.

The V call is TRBV5-1, the J call TRBJ1-3; no clear D gene. The V gene lost 0 bases and the J gene lost 7 bases, with 11 bases spanning the gap. This CDR3 comprises 14 residues. From germline, CDR1 is SGHRS and CDR2 YFSETQ. The CDR3 DNA follows: TGCGCCAGCAGCTTGGATATCCGAGCGAACACCATATATTTT. Protein: CASSLDIRANTIYF.

V and J are TRBV5-1 and TRBJ2-1; 8 bases map to TRBD2. The CDR3 length is 15 residues. Looked up from germline, CDR1 is SGHRS and CDR2 is YFSETQ. The V gene end was trimmed by 1 base and the J gene end by 10 bases; junction bases not matched to a gene: 10. DNA for the CDR3: TGCGCCAGCAGCTTGTATAGGCGGGAGGATCAAGAGCAGTTCTTC. Protein sequence: CASSLYRREDQEQFF.

This rearrangement joins TRBV18 to TRBJ2-1; 14 bases are shared with TRBD2. Germline CDR1 and CDR2: KGHSH and LQKENI. The length of the CDR3 is 17 residues. The junction had 11 bases not matched to a gene; V was cut back by 5 bases and J by 8 bases. For the CDR3, the DNA is TGTGCCAGCTCATTCCGACTAGCGGGAGGGCCTGGGCATGAGCAGTTCTTC. Its protein product is CASSFRLAGGPGHEQFF.

The chain carries TRBV6-1 and TRBJ2-3, with 13 positions matching TRBD2. Germline trimming cut 4 bases from V and 4 bases from J; bases unmatched to any gene: 8. This CDR3 has 17 amino acids. Germline assignment: CDR1 MNHNS and CDR2 SASEGT. The CDR3 nucleotides read TGTGCCAGCAGTGGAGCAAGGGGACTAGCGGGGTCAGATACGCAGTATTTT. Its protein product is CASSGARGLAGSDTQYF.

The chain recombines TRBV5-1 with TRBJ2-7, with TRBD2 as a possible D gene (5 bases). V was trimmed by 0 bases and J by 5 bases, leaving 15 bases between them. This CDR3 contains 15 residues. Germline V lookup: CDR1 SGHRS, CDR2 YFSETQ. The CDR3 loop reads CASSLEVGVRHEQYF. The CDR3 nucleotides read TGCGCCAGCAGCTTGGAAGTGGGAGTCAGACACGAGCAGTACTTC.

The chain combines TRBV28 with TRBJ1-1; 7 bases map to TRBD1. The germline V gene has CDR1 MDHEN and CDR2 SYDVKM. The CDR3 loop spans 12 amino acids. V lost 10 bases to trimming and J lost 4 bases; unmatched junction nucleotides: 6. The CDR3: CATQGQRTEAFF. CDR3 DNA: TGTGCCACCCAGGGACAGCGCACTGAAGCTTTCTTT.

The V gene is TRBV30, the J gene TRBJ2-1; possibly TRBD2 for D (5 bases). V lost 0 bases, J lost 2 bases, and 14 bases lay in between. The CDR3 totals 16 residues. CDR1 GTSNPN and CDR2 SVGIG come from the germline V gene (reference sequence). The CDR3: CAWSVLTGLPYNEQFF. In DNA, the CDR3 is TGTGCCTGGAGTGTACTGACGGGGTTACCCTACAATGAGCAGTTCTTC.

The rearrangement uses TRBV30 and TRBJ1-5, with a weak D call TRBD1 (5 bases). The CDR3 loop spans 14 amino acids. Germline CDR1 and CDR2: GTSNPN and SVGIG (reference sequence). Trimming took off 0 bases at V and 6 bases at J, with 12 bases between the two ends. CDR3 in amino acids: CAWSVPGFGQPQHF. CDR3 nucleotide sequence: TGTGCCTGGAGTGTGCCAGGGTTTGGTCAGCCCCAGCATTTT.

This clone appeared once. This chain links TRBV5-1 with TRBJ1-5; 10 bases are shared with TRBD1. Germline V CDR1 and CDR2: SGHRS, YFSETQ. The CDR3 has 15 amino acids. V lost 0 bases and J lost 7; bases outside the gene matches: 4. In DNA form, the CDR3 reads TGCGCCAGCAGCTTGGAAGGGACAGGGGAACAGCCCCAGCATTTT. This codes for CASSLEGTGEQPQHF.

V usage is TRBV7-3 and J usage is TRBJ2-5; 8 bases align to TRBD1. The CDR3 is 15 amino acids. Germline V gives CDR1 SGHTA, CDR2 FQGTGA. Trimming at V came to 5 bases and at J to 3 bases, leaving 8 bases not matched to a gene. The CDR3 reads CASSTTGGREETQYF. DNA of the CDR3: TGTGCCAGCAGCACCACAGGGGGAAGGGAAGAGACCCAGTACTTC.

V usage is TRBV2 and J usage is TRBJ2-7; 11 bases line up with TRBD2. The CDR3 is 15 amino acids. The germline V gene has CDR1 SNHLY and CDR2 FYNNEI. With 6 bases clipped from V and 6 bases from J, the junction kept 10 bases outside the gene matches. The CDR3, as DNA: TGTGCCAGCAGCCTAACTAGCGGGAGTACGGGCGAGCAGTACTTC. Amino acid sequence: CASSLTSGSTGEQYF.

The V and J genes are TRBV18 and TRBJ2-1; TRBD2 matches at 7 bases. The V gene's germline CDR1 is KGHSH and CDR2 LQKENI. Trimming took 0 bases from V and 10 from J; bases not matched to a gene: 18. This CDR3 comprises 18 residues. The CDR3, as DNA: TGTGCCAGCTCACCACCAGCGGGGAGAGTTTATGGGGTGCCCGAGCAGTTCTTC. Translation gives CASSPPAGRVYGVPEQFF.

This clone was picked up a small number of times. The chain recombines TRBV7-9 with TRBJ1-1, with D possibly being TRBD1 (6 bases). The germline CDR1 and CDR2 sequences are SEHNR and FQNEAQ (reference sequence). This CDR3 contains 13 residues. Trimming pared 6 bases from V and 0 bases from J, leaving 8 bases between. The CDR3 region is CASRKGVNTEAFF. DNA of the CDR3: TGTGCCAGCAGGAAGGGGGTGAACACTGAAGCTTTCTTT.

The chain couples TRBV6-5 to TRBJ2-1, with D perhaps matching TRBD1 (5 bases). Trimming took off 4 bases at V and 7 bases at J, with 14 bases between the two ends. The CDR3 sequence is 14 residues long. Germline V gene data show CDR1 as MNHEY and CDR2 as SVGAGI. The CDR3 spells CASSWSGYQNEQFF. In DNA form, the CDR3 reads TGTGCCAGCAGTTGGTCAGGGTACCAGAATGAGCAGTTCTTC.

The J gene is TRBJ2-5, the V gene TRBV30; 8 positions agree with TRBD1. V lost 0 bases to trimming and J lost 8 bases; unmatched junction nucleotides: 2. CDR1 and CDR2 (germline): GTSNPN, SVGIG (reference sequence). This CDR3 is 12 amino acids long. The CDR3 sequence is CAWSVGQGTQYF. CDR3 nucleotides: TGTGCCTGGAGTGTTGGACAGGGAACCCAGTACTTC.

The rearrangement uses TRBV5-6 and TRBJ2-1, with TRBD1 matching over 8 bases. With V trimmed by 3 bases and J by 5 bases, 1 base remained unmatched. The CDR3 runs 13 residues. Looked up from germline, CDR1 is SGHDT and CDR2 is YYEEEE. The CDR3 reads CASSWDRNNEQFF. The CDR3 bases are TGTGCCAGCAGCTGGGACAGGAACAATGAGCAGTTCTTC.

The J gene is TRBJ2-1, the V gene TRBV6-6, with 8 bases fitting TRBD2. The CDR3 is 14 residues long. Losses at the gene ends were 6 bases for V and 9 bases for J; bases not matched to a gene: 10. Germline CDR1 is MNHNY and CDR2 is SVGAGI (reference sequence). The CDR3 sequence is CASSTGLAPLEQFF. The CDR3 nucleotides read TGTGCCAGCAGCACCGGACTAGCCCCCCTTGAGCAGTTCTTC.

J is TRBJ1-1 and V is TRBV25-1, with D possibly matching TRBD1 (6 bases). With 8 bases removed from V and 5 bases from J, the gap between germline ends came to 9 bases. The length of the CDR3 is 11 residues. Germline V gene sequence: CDR1 MGHDK, CDR2 SYGVNS. The CDR3 DNA reads TGTGCCAGCCGGACAGCTACTGAAGCTTTCTTT. Protein: CASRTATEAFF.

This clone appeared a few times. In nucleotides, the CDR3 is TGTGCCAGCTCACCCCGGGACAGCGCGAACACTGAAGCTTTCTTT. Its protein is CASSPRDSANTEAFF. The V and J genes are TRBV18 and TRBJ1-1; 7 nucleotides match TRBD1. V lost 3 bases, J lost 1 base, and 5 bases stayed unmatched. Germline CDR1 KGHSH, CDR2 LQKENI. The CDR3 has 15 residues.

V gene TRBV10-3 combines with J gene TRBJ1-1, with a weak D call TRBD1 (5 bases). Trimming took 2 bases from V and 8 from J, leaving 12 bases between them. The CDR3 runs 13 residues. From germline, CDR1 is ENHRY and CDR2 SYGVKD. Here the CDR3 DNA reads TGTGCCATCAGTGAGATCGGGGGAGGGGAAGCTTTCTTT. Its protein product is CAISEIGGGEAFF.

This clone showed up just once. The V gene is TRBV7-8, the J gene TRBJ2-1; 14 bases line up with TRBD2. The J segment lost 9 bases and the V segment lost 1 base, leaving 8 bases of the junction unmatched. Per the germline V gene, CDR1 is SGHVS and CDR2 is FQNEAQ. The CDR3 is 17 residues long. The CDR3 here is CASSLVRLAGGEGEQFF. The CDR3 nucleotides read TGTGCCAGCAGCTTAGTTCGACTAGCGGGAGGGGAGGGTGAGCAGTTCTTC.

The chain combines TRBV5-1 with TRBJ2-1; TRBD2 might be the D (6 bases). This CDR3 spans 15 amino acids. Germline-derived CDR1 and CDR2 are SGHRS and YFSETQ. The V end was cut by 3 bases, the J end by 9 bases, with 19 bases between. The CDR3 region has the DNA TGCGCCAGCAGCTCCGGACTACCCGACCGTCTTGAGCAGTTCTTC. It yields the protein CASSSGLPDRLEQFF.

This chain joins TRBV5-1 and TRBJ1-2, with 10 bases aligning to TRBD1. This CDR3 comprises 13 residues. Germline loops: CDR1 SGHRS, CDR2 YFSETQ. Trimming at V came to 3 bases and at J to 8 bases, leaving 4 bases not matched to a gene. CDR3: CASSSGQGYGYTF. The CDR3 DNA reads as TGCGCCAGCAGCTCGGGACAGGGGTACGGCTACACCTTC.

The chain has TRBV25-1 and TRBJ2-1, with D hard to call. CDR1 and CDR2 (germline): MGHDK, SYGVNS. CDR3 size: 13 residues. The V end lost 3 bases, the J end lost 3 bases, and 6 bases lay between the germline ends. The DNA of the CDR3 is TGTGCCAGCAGTGATTTACTCTACAATGAGCAGTTCTTC. It is translated as CASSDLLYNEQFF.

CDR3 nucleotides: TGTGCCACCAGCAGAGGAGGAGCGACTAATGAAAAACTGTTTTTT. This sequence encodes CATSRGGATNEKLFF. This chain uses TRBV15 with TRBJ1-4; D not certain. CDR3 length equals 15 residues. In germline, CDR1 is LNHNV, CDR2 YYDKDF (reference sequence). V lost 1 base to trimming and J lost 2 bases, with 8 bases between them.